Listed below are T cell receptor beta chains from one sample, sequenced in a study of cytomegalovirus exposure and HLA in healthy donors. This table comes from immunoSEQ multiplex PCR, and its TCRdb copy is limited to in-frame clones, with some not included. The sample lists 100,000 to 150,000 clones, roughly 80% occurring once. Source material: PBMCs. The receptors stem from a man between 18 and 35 years old in good health and CMV-seropositive. Both conserved end residues are part of each CDR3. A D gene is named only where the DNA matches it firmly. Some rows have no size entry. The others give once, few or many, or a class for an expanded clone.

length	size	D	V	J	DNA	CDR3
15	-	TRBD1	TRBV27	TRBJ1-5	TGTGCCAGCAGTCCCGAAACAGGGGGAAATCAGCCCCAGCATTTT	CASSPETGGNQPQHF
14	once	-	TRBV9	TRBJ2-1	TGTGCCAGCAGCGTGGGAGGGGGTAACAATGAGCAGTTCTTC	CASSVGGGNNEQFF
15	-	-	TRBV15	TRBJ2-1	TGTGCCACCAGCAGAGATCTGGACAGCTACAATGAGCAGTTCTTC	CATSRDLDSYNEQFF
13	-	TRBD2	TRBV6-5	TRBJ2-2	TGTGCCACTGGGGGGGGAAAGGTCGGGGAGCTGTTTTTT	CATGGGKVGELFF
16	-	-	TRBV4-1	TRBJ2-1	TGCGCCAGCAGCCAGCTCAGACAGAATCCCTACAATGAGCAGTTCTTC	CASSQLRQNPYNEQFF
14	-	-	TRBV5-4	TRBJ1-1	TGTGCCAGCAGCGCCCTGGGGGGTAGTAACGAAGCTTTCTTT	CASSALGGSNEAFF
15	-	-	TRBV9	TRBJ2-3	TGTGCCAGCAGCCCGAGGGGGGGGTACCCAGATACGCAGTATTTT	CASSPRGGYPDTQYF
15	-	-	TRBV19	TRBJ1-3	TGTGCCAGTAGTATCGTCTCTTCCTCTGGAAACACCATATATTTT	CASSIVSSSGNTIYF
11	-	TRBD1	TRBV5-4	TRBJ1-1	TGTGCCAGCGGAGGGGGCGCTGAAGCTTTCTTT	CASGGGAEAFF
14	-	-	TRBV9	TRBJ2-7	TGTGCCAGCAGCCTGGGCGACAACTCCTACGAGCAGTACTTC	CASSLGDNSYEQYF